Described below is a single TCR beta chain sequence and its context. This sample is drawn from a study of blood T cell repertoires in COVID-19. Study as a whole: Donors in the United States, Italy and Spain gave samples during acute or convalescent COVID-19.

Trimming took off 3 bases at V and 6 bases at J, with 12 bases between the two ends. In germline, CDR1 is SNHLY, CDR2 FYNNEI. The CDR3 has 14 residues. Seattle patient enrollment occurred during active infection, with longitudinal follow-up thereafter. Generated by immunoSEQ multiplex PCR, the TCRdb table keeps only in-frame clones and is missing some. The sample includes a few hundred thousand clones, over 75% of them seen just once. The receptor's source is a man aged 45-65 years with COVID-19, enrolled during active disease. What was sequenced was peripheral blood. The V gene is TRBV2, the J gene TRBJ1-5, with a weak D call TRBD1 (5 bases). CDR3 in amino acids: CASSEWQGSQPQHF. The DNA of the CDR3 is TGTGCCAGCAGTGAGTGGCAGGGTAGTCAGCCCCAGCATTTT.